These T cell receptor beta chains were read from a single sample in a study of tumor-infiltrating lymphocytes in primary liver carcinoma. TCRdb re-analysed the multiplex PCR reads in MiXCR, keeping a single row per CDR3 protein. The sample shows under 200,000 distinct CDR3 sequences, around four fifths of them seen only once. Sequenced: tumor tissue from primary liver carcinoma. All receptors come from a man aged 40-49 years with primary liver carcinoma and hepatitis B virus infection. The CDR3 runs from the conserved cysteine through the conserved F or W. Fields, in order: clone size, J gene, V gene, CDR3 length, D gene, CDR3 protein, CDR3 DNA. A D gene is named only where the DNA matches it firmly. Clone size is shown for a subset of rows, as once, few, many or a class of expanded clone.

clone_size: many
j_call: TRBJ2-3
v_call: TRBV7-8
cdr3_length: 16
d_call: -
cdr3_aa: CASSLVVGIGTDTQYF
cdr3_nt: TGTGCCAGCAGCTTAGTCGTCGGGATTGGCACAGATACGCAGTATTTT

clone_size: -
j_call: TRBJ2-2
v_call: TRBV6-4
cdr3_length: 15
d_call: -
cdr3_aa: CASSESGPETGELFF
cdr3_nt: TGTGCCAGCAGTGAATCAGGGCCCGAGACCGGGGAGCTGTTTTTT

clone_size: -
j_call: TRBJ1-1
v_call: TRBV10-3
cdr3_length: 10
d_call: -
cdr3_aa: CAARTIEAFF
cdr3_nt: TGTGCCGCGCGGACTATTGAAGCTTTCTTT

clone_size: -
j_call: TRBJ2-7
v_call: TRBV6-5
cdr3_length: 13
d_call: TRBD1
cdr3_aa: CASRRTGEYEQYF
cdr3_nt: TGTGCCAGCAGGAGGACAGGCGAGTACGAGCAGTATTTC

clone_size: many
j_call: TRBJ2-7
v_call: TRBV7-9
cdr3_length: 15
d_call: -
cdr3_aa: CASSSTMDTNYEQYF
cdr3_nt: TGTGCCAGCAGCTCAACCATGGACACCAACTACGAGCAGTACTTC

clone_size: -
j_call: TRBJ1-1
v_call: TRBV10-2
cdr3_length: 13
d_call: -
cdr3_aa: CASSCLVNTEAFF
cdr3_nt: TGCGCCAGCTCGTGTTTAGTGAACACTGAAGCTTTCTTT

clone_size: few
j_call: TRBJ1-2
v_call: TRBV11-2
cdr3_length: 13
d_call: -
cdr3_aa: CASSLTGLSGYIF
cdr3_nt: TGTGCCAGCAGCTTAACGGGACTATCTGGCTACATCTTC

clone_size: -
j_call: TRBJ1-1
v_call: TRBV6-2/TRBV6-3
cdr3_length: 16
d_call: -
cdr3_aa: CTSSYSPYRVGNEAFF
cdr3_nt: TGTACCAGCAGTTACTCACCTTACAGGGTGGGGAATGAAGCTTTCTTT

clone_size: -
j_call: TRBJ1-2
v_call: TRBV28
cdr3_length: 15
d_call: TRBD1
cdr3_aa: CPSRSPGQWSNGYTF
cdr3_nt: TGTCCCAGCAGGTCTCCGGGACAGTGGAGTAATGGCTACACTTTC

clone_size: -
j_call: TRBJ2-1
v_call: TRBV6-2/TRBV6-3
cdr3_length: 15
d_call: -
cdr3_aa: CVSRIFLGGGREQFF
cdr3_nt: TGTGTCAGCCGAATATTCCTAGGGGGAGGACGAGAACAGTTCTTC

clone_size: medium-sized
j_call: TRBJ2-1
v_call: TRBV11-1
cdr3_length: 17
d_call: TRBD2
cdr3_aa: CASSSPSTSGSRNEQFF
cdr3_nt: TGTGCCAGCAGCTCCCCCTCGACTAGCGGGAGTCGAAATGAGCAGTTCTTC

clone_size: -
j_call: TRBJ2-3
v_call: TRBV18
cdr3_length: 14
d_call: -
cdr3_aa: CATSPLQSTDTQYF
cdr3_nt: TGTGCCACCTCACCACTCCAGAGCACAGATACGCAGTATTTT

clone_size: -
j_call: TRBJ1-6
v_call: TRBV6-5
cdr3_length: 15
d_call: -
cdr3_aa: CASSYSRDHYRPLHF
cdr3_nt: TGTGCCAGCAGTTACTCACGGGACCACTATCGACCCCTCCACTTT

clone_size: -
j_call: TRBJ1-1
v_call: TRBV7-2
cdr3_length: 12
d_call: -
cdr3_aa: CASSPQGTEAFF
cdr3_nt: TGTGCAAGCAGCCCACAGGGCACTGAAGCTTTCTTT

clone_size: once
j_call: TRBJ2-7
v_call: TRBV10-2
cdr3_length: 14
d_call: -
cdr3_aa: CASIENWGRPEQYF
cdr3_nt: TGCGCCAGCATAGAGAACTGGGGTCGACCCGAGCAGTATTTC

clone_size: -
j_call: TRBJ2-7
v_call: TRBV29-1
cdr3_length: 16
d_call: -
cdr3_aa: CSAMTYGTGAPYEQYF
cdr3_nt: TGCAGCGCCATGACATATGGGACTGGCGCTCCCTACGAGCAGTATTTC

clone_size: -
j_call: TRBJ1-1
v_call: TRBV29-1
cdr3_length: 15
d_call: -
cdr3_aa: CSVGRGWAMSTEASF
cdr3_nt: TGCAGCGTTGGTAGGGGCTGGGCGATGAGCACTGAAGCTTCCTTT

clone_size: -
j_call: TRBJ2-1
v_call: TRBV6-2/TRBV6-3
cdr3_length: 12
d_call: -
cdr3_aa: CDSSYSLREQFF
cdr3_nt: TGTGACAGCAGTTACTCTCTACGCGAGCAGTTCTTC

clone_size: once
j_call: TRBJ2-7
v_call: TRBV4-2
cdr3_length: 15
d_call: -
cdr3_aa: CAGIPGPGGLDEQYF
cdr3_nt: TGTGCCGGCATCCCAGGCCCAGGAGGTCTTGACGAGCAGTACTTC

clone_size: -
j_call: TRBJ2-2
v_call: TRBV6-5
cdr3_length: 14
d_call: TRBD2
cdr3_aa: CVTKREGNTRELFF
cdr3_nt: TGTGTCACAAAGCGGGAGGGGAACACCAGGGAGCTGTTTTTT

clone_size: -
j_call: TRBJ2-7
v_call: TRBV6-1
cdr3_length: 15
d_call: -
cdr3_aa: CASSVGTVRSYQQYF
cdr3_nt: TGTGCCAGCAGTGTTGGGACGGTGCGCTCCTACCAGCAGTACTTC

clone_size: -
j_call: TRBJ1-6
v_call: TRBV4-3
cdr3_length: 16
d_call: TRBD1
cdr3_aa: CASSSWDRGRSAPLHF
cdr3_nt: TGCGCCAGTAGCTCCTGGGACAGGGGAAGGAGTGCACCCCTCCACTTT

clone_size: -
j_call: TRBJ1-5
v_call: TRBV11-2
cdr3_length: 13
d_call: TRBD1
cdr3_aa: CASSLGGDQPQHF
cdr3_nt: TGTGCCAGTAGCTTAGGGGGCGATCAGCCCCAGCATTTT

clone_size: -
j_call: TRBJ1-1
v_call: TRBV11-2
cdr3_length: 11
d_call: -
cdr3_aa: CANSHNTETFF
cdr3_nt: TGTGCCAACAGCCACAACACTGAAACTTTCTTT

clone_size: once
j_call: TRBJ2-7
v_call: TRBV11-2
cdr3_length: 14
d_call: -
cdr3_aa: CASSYQMEPYEQYF
cdr3_nt: TGTGCCAGCAGCTACCAGATGGAGCCCTACGAGCAGTACTTC

clone_size: many
j_call: TRBJ2-2
v_call: TRBV14
cdr3_length: 14
d_call: -
cdr3_aa: CASSQIGDTGELFF
cdr3_nt: TGTGCCAGCAGCCAAATAGGGGACACCGGGGAGCTGTTTTTT

clone_size: -
j_call: TRBJ2-5
v_call: TRBV5-1
cdr3_length: 14
d_call: -
cdr3_aa: CASSLGFHQEIQYF
cdr3_nt: TGCGCCAGCAGCTTGGGGTTCCATCAAGAGATCCAGTACTTC

clone_size: -
j_call: TRBJ1-3
v_call: TRBV11-3
cdr3_length: 10
d_call: -
cdr3_aa: CAISFPTIYF
cdr3_nt: TGTGCCATCAGCTTCCCCACCATATATTTT

clone_size: -
j_call: TRBJ2-7
v_call: TRBV6-2/TRBV6-3
cdr3_length: 14
d_call: -
cdr3_aa: CARSLTRGHYEQYF
cdr3_nt: TGTGCCAGATCTCTAACGCGGGGTCACTACGAACAGTACTTC

clone_size: -
j_call: TRBJ2-2
v_call: TRBV4-2
cdr3_length: 15
d_call: -
cdr3_aa: CASSQTQGTTGELFF
cdr3_nt: TGTGCCAGCAGCCAAACCCAGGGGACAACCGGGGAGCTGTTTTTT

clone_size: -
j_call: TRBJ1-6
v_call: TRBV6-5
cdr3_length: 15
d_call: TRBD1
cdr3_aa: CASSYTQGLESPLYF
cdr3_nt: TGTGCCAGTAGTTACACACAGGGGTTGGAGTCACCCCTCTACTTT

clone_size: -
j_call: TRBJ2-1
v_call: TRBV12-3/TRBV12-4
cdr3_length: 15
d_call: -
cdr3_aa: CASRWSGQSYNEQFF
cdr3_nt: TGTGCCAGCAGGTGGTCTGGACAGTCATACAATGAGCAGTTCTTC

clone_size: -
j_call: TRBJ2-1
v_call: TRBV6-2/TRBV6-3
cdr3_length: 15
d_call: -
cdr3_aa: CASNYTVGDLNEQFF
cdr3_nt: TGTGCCAGCAATTACACGGTGGGAGACCTCAATGAGCAGTTCTTC

clone_size: -
j_call: TRBJ2-1
v_call: TRBV20-1
cdr3_length: 17
d_call: TRBD2
cdr3_aa: CSAKSILAGGSYNEQFF
cdr3_nt: TGCAGTGCGAAAAGCATACTAGCGGGAGGCTCCTACAATGAGCAGTTCTTC

clone_size: -
j_call: TRBJ2-4
v_call: TRBV5-1
cdr3_length: 14
d_call: TRBD2
cdr3_aa: CASGPGGPKNIQYF
cdr3_nt: TGCGCCAGCGGCCCGGGAGGGCCCAAAAACATTCAGTACTTC

clone_size: many
j_call: TRBJ2-1
v_call: TRBV28
cdr3_length: 15
d_call: -
cdr3_aa: CASTPLGASANEQFF
cdr3_nt: TGTGCCAGCACCCCTTTAGGGGCTAGCGCGAATGAGCAGTTCTTC

clone_size: -
j_call: TRBJ1-5
v_call: TRBV6-1
cdr3_length: 14
d_call: -
cdr3_aa: CASSLHGDTQPQHF
cdr3_nt: TGTGCAAGCAGTCTACATGGGGACACTCAGCCCCAGCATTTT

clone_size: -
j_call: TRBJ2-7
v_call: TRBV29-1
cdr3_length: 14
d_call: -
cdr3_aa: CSVAPWGANYEYYF
cdr3_nt: TGCAGCGTTGCCCCTTGGGGGGCCAACTACGAGTATTACTTC

clone_size: many
j_call: TRBJ2-3
v_call: TRBV28
cdr3_length: 16
d_call: TRBD2
cdr3_aa: CASSPGLAGKVDTQYF
cdr3_nt: TGTGCCAGCAGTCCTGGACTAGCGGGAAAGGTAGATACGCAGTATTTT

clone_size: -
j_call: TRBJ2-6
v_call: TRBV11-2
cdr3_length: 15
d_call: -
cdr3_aa: CAIQRPRFGANVLTF
cdr3_nt: TGTGCCATCCAGCGGCCGCGCTTTGGGGCCAACGTTCTGACTTTC

clone_size: -
j_call: TRBJ2-4
v_call: TRBV11-1
cdr3_length: 17
d_call: TRBD2
cdr3_aa: CVSSFPCTSGTKNIQYF
cdr3_nt: TGTGTTAGCAGCTTTCCCTGCACTAGCGGGACGAAAAACATTCAGTACTTC

clone_size: many
j_call: TRBJ2-1
v_call: TRBV6-6
cdr3_length: 15
d_call: -
cdr3_aa: CASSYSTGSYNEQFF
cdr3_nt: TGTGCCAGCAGTTACTCGACTGGTTCCTACAATGAGCAGTTCTTC

clone_size: -
j_call: TRBJ1-1
v_call: TRBV4-1
cdr3_length: 17
d_call: TRBD1
cdr3_aa: CASRSPSTGVVIDEAFF
cdr3_nt: TGCGCCAGCAGGTCTCCTTCCACAGGGGTTGTAATTGATGAAGCTTTCTTT

clone_size: -
j_call: TRBJ2-3
v_call: TRBV11-2
cdr3_length: 16
d_call: -
cdr3_aa: CASNRRSTGNADTQYF
cdr3_nt: TGTGCCAGCAACAGAAGAAGTACAGGGAACGCAGATACGCAATATTTT

clone_size: -
j_call: TRBJ2-1
v_call: TRBV4-2
cdr3_length: 15
d_call: -
cdr3_aa: CASSPGNGLEDEQFF
cdr3_nt: TGTGCCAGCAGCCCAGGTAACGGCCTAGAGGATGAGCAGTTCTTC

clone_size: many
j_call: TRBJ1-5
v_call: TRBV5-5
cdr3_length: 13
d_call: -
cdr3_aa: CASSLGEYQPQHF
cdr3_nt: TGTGCCAGCAGCTTGGGGGAGTATCAGCCCCAGCATTTT

clone_size: once
j_call: TRBJ1-5
v_call: TRBV11-2
cdr3_length: 17
d_call: -
cdr3_aa: CPSSLVGVTGINQPQHF
cdr3_nt: TGTCCTAGCAGCTTAGTAGGGGTAACAGGGATCAATCAGCCCCAGCATTTT

clone_size: few
j_call: TRBJ2-5
v_call: TRBV29-1
cdr3_length: 13
d_call: -
cdr3_aa: CSIEDPVRETQYF
cdr3_nt: TGCAGCATTGAAGATCCTGTTCGGGAGACCCAGTATTTC

clone_size: -
j_call: TRBJ2-5
v_call: TRBV5-5
cdr3_length: 15
d_call: -
cdr3_aa: CGSSSVVGGQETQYF
cdr3_nt: TGTGGCAGCAGCTCAGTAGTGGGAGGCCAAGAGACCCAGTACTTC

clone_size: many
j_call: TRBJ2-7
v_call: TRBV10-3
cdr3_length: 18
d_call: TRBD2
cdr3_aa: CAIRAPPGTSLTSGEQYF
cdr3_nt: TGTGCCATCAGGGCTCCCCCCGGGACTAGCCTTACGTCTGGCGAGCAGTACTTC

clone_size: -
j_call: TRBJ1-3
v_call: TRBV7-2
cdr3_length: 17
d_call: -
cdr3_aa: CASSLVGCRGSGNTIYF
cdr3_nt: TGTGCCAGCAGCTTAGTGGGGTGCAGGGGCTCTGGAAACACCATATATTTT

clone_size: -
j_call: TRBJ2-1
v_call: TRBV5-8
cdr3_length: 16
d_call: TRBD2
cdr3_aa: CASSSGLAGLFNGQFF
cdr3_nt: TGTGCCAGCAGCTCGGGACTAGCGGGATTATTCAATGGACAGTTCTTC

clone_size: -
j_call: TRBJ2-2
v_call: TRBV2
cdr3_length: 14
d_call: -
cdr3_aa: CCSIKPPRTGELFF
cdr3_nt: TGTTGCAGCATAAAACCACCCAGGACCGGGGAGCTGTTTTTT

clone_size: -
j_call: TRBJ2-3
v_call: TRBV7-9
cdr3_length: 17
d_call: TRBD2
cdr3_aa: CASSLARIAGVPDTQYF
cdr3_nt: TGTGCCAGCAGCTTAGCGCGGATAGCGGGAGTACCAGATACGCAGTATTTT

clone_size: -
j_call: TRBJ1-4
v_call: TRBV7-9
cdr3_length: 14
d_call: -
cdr3_aa: CANIPQASNEKLFF
cdr3_nt: TGTGCCAACATCCCACAGGCGTCTAATGAAAAACTGTTTTTT

clone_size: many
j_call: TRBJ1-2
v_call: TRBV11-2
cdr3_length: 10
d_call: -
cdr3_aa: CASSPNSYTF
cdr3_nt: TGTGCCAGCAGCCCCAATAGCTACACCTTC

clone_size: -
j_call: TRBJ2-5
v_call: TRBV5-1
cdr3_length: 17
d_call: -
cdr3_aa: CVSSSGPTGPEGETQYF
cdr3_nt: TGCGTCAGCAGTTCGGGACCCACGGGCCCTGAGGGTGAGACCCAGTACTTC

clone_size: -
j_call: TRBJ2-1
v_call: TRBV14
cdr3_length: 13
d_call: -
cdr3_aa: CTSSQNIWSTQFF
cdr3_nt: TGTACCAGCAGCCAAAATATTTGGAGTACGCAGTTCTTC

clone_size: -
j_call: TRBJ1-2
v_call: TRBV29-1
cdr3_length: 18
d_call: -
cdr3_aa: CSVGTPTGIQVANYGYIF
cdr3_nt: TGCAGCGTTGGGACACCAACAGGAATTCAAGTGGCTAACTATGGCTACATCTTC